The T cell receptor beta chain under discussion was sequenced for a study of cytomegalovirus exposure and HLA in healthy donors. Study conclusions and caveats: Fewer N-insertions than the roughly 670-donor mean were reportedly shown by an Asian-associated ancestry cluster in a later analysis. Later, an analysis showed that TCR beta chains associated with HLA were more clonally expanded than others that were equally common.

About this clone itself: Antigen specificity is unknown.

Per germline, CDR1 MDHEN and CDR2 SYDVKM. The CDR3 sequence is 15 residues long. V gave up 5 bases and J gave up 7 bases, with 17 bases separating them. PCR involved 60 Vbeta and 13 Jbeta primers. Repertoires were generated with immunoSEQ multiplex PCR, while TCRdb's copy carries only in-frame clones and drops some. This table holds 130,000 to 150,000 clones, around 78% found once. The J gene is TRBJ1-4, the V gene TRBV28; perhaps TRBD1 as D (5 bases). This TCR was sampled from a man between 35 and 55 years old in good health and CMV-seropositive. The sequenced sample was PBMCs. In DNA, the CDR3 is TGTGCCAGCAGTCACGGGACTGGTGGCCTTGAAAAACTGTTTTTT. Its protein product is CASSHGTGGLEKLFF.